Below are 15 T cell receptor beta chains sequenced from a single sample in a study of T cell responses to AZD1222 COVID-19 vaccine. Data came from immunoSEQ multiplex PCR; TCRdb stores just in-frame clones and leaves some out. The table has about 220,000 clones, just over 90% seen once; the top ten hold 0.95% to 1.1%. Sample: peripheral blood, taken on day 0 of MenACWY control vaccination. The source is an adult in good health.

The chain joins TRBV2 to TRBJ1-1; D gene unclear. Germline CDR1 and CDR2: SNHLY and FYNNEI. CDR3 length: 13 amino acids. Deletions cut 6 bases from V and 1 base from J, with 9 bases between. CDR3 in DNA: TGTGCCAGCAGGGTCACAGAGAACACTGAAGCTTTCTTT. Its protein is CASRVTENTEAFF.

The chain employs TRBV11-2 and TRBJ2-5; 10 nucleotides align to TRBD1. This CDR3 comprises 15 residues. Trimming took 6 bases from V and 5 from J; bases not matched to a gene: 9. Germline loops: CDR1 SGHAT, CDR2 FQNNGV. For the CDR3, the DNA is TGTGCCAGCAGTTTTGGGGGACAGGGGAGGGAGACCCAGTACTTC. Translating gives CASSFGGQGRETQYF.

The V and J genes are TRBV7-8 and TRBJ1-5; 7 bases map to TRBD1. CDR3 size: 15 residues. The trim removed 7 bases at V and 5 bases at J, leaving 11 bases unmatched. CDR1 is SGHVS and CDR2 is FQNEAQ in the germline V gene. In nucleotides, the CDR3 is TGTGCCAGCATGGAGGGGGCGCCGGGAGATCAGCCCCAGCATTTT. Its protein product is CASMEGAPGDQPQHF.

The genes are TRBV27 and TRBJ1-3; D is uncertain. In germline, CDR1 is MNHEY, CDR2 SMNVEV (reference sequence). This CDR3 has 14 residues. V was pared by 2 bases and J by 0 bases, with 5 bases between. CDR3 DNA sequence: TGTGCCAGCAGTTTAACGGTCTCTGGAAACACCATATATTTT. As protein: CASSLTVSGNTIYF.

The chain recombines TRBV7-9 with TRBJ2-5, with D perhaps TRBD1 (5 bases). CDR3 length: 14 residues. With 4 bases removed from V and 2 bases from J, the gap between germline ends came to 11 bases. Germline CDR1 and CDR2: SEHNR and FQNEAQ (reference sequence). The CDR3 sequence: CASSSQGTQETQYF. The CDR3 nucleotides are TGTGCCAGCAGCTCGCAGGGAACTCAAGAGACCCAGTACTTC.

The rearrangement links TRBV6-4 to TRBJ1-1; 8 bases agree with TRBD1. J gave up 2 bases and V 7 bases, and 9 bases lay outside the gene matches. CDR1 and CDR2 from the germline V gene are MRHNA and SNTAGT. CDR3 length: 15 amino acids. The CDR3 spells CASKMEDRENTEAFF. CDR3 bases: TGTGCCAGCAAGATGGAGGACAGGGAAAACACTGAAGCTTTCTTT.

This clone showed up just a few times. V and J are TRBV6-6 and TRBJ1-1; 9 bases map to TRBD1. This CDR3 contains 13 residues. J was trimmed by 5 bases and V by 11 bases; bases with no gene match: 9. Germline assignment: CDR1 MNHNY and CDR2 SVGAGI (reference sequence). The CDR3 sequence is CAGRDRGGTEAFF. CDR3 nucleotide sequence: TGTGCCGGAAGAGACAGGGGGGGAACTGAAGCTTTCTTT.

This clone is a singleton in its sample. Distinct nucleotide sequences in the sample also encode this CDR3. The CDR3 reads CASSDRNYGYTF. The DNA of the CDR3 is TGTGCCAGCAGTGACAGAAACTATGGCTACACCTTC. The chain links TRBV6-4 to TRBJ1-2; D is ambiguous. The V gene's germline CDR1 is MRHNA and CDR2 SNTAGT. Trimming pared 2 bases from V and 2 bases from J, leaving 3 bases between. The CDR3 is made up of 12 amino acids.

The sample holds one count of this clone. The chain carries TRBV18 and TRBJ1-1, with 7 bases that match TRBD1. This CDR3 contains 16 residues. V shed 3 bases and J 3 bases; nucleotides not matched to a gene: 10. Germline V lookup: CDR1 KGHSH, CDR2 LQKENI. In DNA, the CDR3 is TGTGCCAGCTCACCCCGACAGGGAGGGGGGTACACTGAAGCTTTCTTT. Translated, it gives CASSPRQGGGYTEAFF.

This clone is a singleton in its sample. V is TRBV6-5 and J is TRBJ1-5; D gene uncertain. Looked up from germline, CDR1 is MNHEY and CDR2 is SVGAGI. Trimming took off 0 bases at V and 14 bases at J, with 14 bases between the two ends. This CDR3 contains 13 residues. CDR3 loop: CASSYSPVRQKHF. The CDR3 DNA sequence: TGTGCCAGCAGTTACTCCCCTGTCCGCCAAAAGCATTTT.

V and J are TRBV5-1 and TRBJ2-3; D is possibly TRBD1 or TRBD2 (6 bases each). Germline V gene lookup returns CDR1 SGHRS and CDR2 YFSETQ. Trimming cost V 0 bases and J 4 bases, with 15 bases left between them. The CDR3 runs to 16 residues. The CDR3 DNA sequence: TGCGCCAGCAGCTTGGCCGGGGCAGGGGAGGCAGATACGCAGTATTTT. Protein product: CASSLAGAGEADTQYF.

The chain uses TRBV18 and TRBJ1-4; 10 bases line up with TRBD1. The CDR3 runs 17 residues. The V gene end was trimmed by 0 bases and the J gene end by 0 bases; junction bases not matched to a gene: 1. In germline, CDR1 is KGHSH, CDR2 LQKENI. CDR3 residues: CASSPPGTGATNEKLFF. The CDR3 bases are TGTGCCAGCTCACCACCCGGGACAGGGGCAACTAATGAAAAACTGTTTTTT.

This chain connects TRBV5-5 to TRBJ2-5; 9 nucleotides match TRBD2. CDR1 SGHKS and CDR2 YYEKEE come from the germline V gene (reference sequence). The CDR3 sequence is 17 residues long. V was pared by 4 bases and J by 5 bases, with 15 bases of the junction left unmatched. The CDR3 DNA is TGTGCCAGCAGCCTAGGGGTACGAGCGGGGGGTGTGGAGACCCAGTACTTC. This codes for CASSLGVRAGGVETQYF.

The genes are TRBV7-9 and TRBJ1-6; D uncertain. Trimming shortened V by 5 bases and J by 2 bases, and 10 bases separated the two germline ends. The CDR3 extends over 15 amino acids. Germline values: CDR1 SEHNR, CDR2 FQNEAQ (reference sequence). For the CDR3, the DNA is TGTGCCAGCAGCCCCTCAGGCGCCTATAATTCACCCCTCCACTTT. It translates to CASSPSGAYNSPLHF. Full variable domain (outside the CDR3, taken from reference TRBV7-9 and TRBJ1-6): DTGVSQNPRHKITKRGQNVTFRCDPISEHNRLYWYRQTLGQGPEFLTYFQNEAQLEKSRLLSDRFSAERPKGSFSTLEIQRTEQGDSAMYLCASSPSGAYNSPLHFGNGTRLTVT.

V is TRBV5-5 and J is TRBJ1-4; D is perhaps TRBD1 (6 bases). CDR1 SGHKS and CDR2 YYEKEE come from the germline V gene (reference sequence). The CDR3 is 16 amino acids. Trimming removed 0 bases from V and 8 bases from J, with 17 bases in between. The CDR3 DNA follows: TGTGCCAGCAGCTTGGGGGATATACAGGGAGGAGAAAAACTGTTTTTT. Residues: CASSLGDIQGGEKLFF. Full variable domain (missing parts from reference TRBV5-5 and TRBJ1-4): DAGVTQSPTHLIKTRGQQVTLRCSPISGHKSVSWYQQVLGQGPQFIFQYYEKEERGRGNFPDRFSARQFPNYSSELNVNALLLGDSALYLCASSLGDIQGGEKLFFGSGTQLSVL.